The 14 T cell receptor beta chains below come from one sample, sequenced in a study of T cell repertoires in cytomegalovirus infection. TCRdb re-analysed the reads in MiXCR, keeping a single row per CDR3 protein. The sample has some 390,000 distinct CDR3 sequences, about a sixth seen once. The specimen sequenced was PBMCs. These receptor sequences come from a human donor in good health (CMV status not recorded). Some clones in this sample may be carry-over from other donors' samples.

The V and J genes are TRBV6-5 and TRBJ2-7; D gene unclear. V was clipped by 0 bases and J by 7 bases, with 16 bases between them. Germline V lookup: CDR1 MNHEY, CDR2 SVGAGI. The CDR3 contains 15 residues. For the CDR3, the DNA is TGTGCCAGCAGTTACTCTAGGGCAATTAACGGGGAGCAGTACTTC. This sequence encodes CASSYSRAINGEQYF.

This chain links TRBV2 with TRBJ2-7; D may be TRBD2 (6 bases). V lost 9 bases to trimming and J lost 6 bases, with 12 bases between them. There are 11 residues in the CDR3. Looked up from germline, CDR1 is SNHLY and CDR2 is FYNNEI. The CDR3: CASYDGGEQYF. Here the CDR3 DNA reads TGTGCCAGTTACGACGGGGGCGAGCAGTACTTC.

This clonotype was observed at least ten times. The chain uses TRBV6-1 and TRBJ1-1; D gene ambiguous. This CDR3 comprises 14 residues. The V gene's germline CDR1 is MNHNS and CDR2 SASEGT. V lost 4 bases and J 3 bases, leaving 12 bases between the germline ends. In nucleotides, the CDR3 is TGTGCCAGCAGTGGTGGTAAGTGGGACACTGAAGCTTTCTTT. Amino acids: CASSGGKWDTEAFF.

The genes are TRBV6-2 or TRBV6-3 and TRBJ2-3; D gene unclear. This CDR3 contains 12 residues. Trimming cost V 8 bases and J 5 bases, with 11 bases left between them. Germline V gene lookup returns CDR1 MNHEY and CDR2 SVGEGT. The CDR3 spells CASGRTEDTQYF. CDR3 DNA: TGTGCCAGCGGGCGCACCGAAGATACGCAGTATTTT.

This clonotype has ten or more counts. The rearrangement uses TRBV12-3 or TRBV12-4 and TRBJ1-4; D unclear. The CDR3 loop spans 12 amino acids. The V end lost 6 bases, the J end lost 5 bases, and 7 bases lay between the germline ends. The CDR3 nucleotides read TGTGCCAGCAGCCGTAGAAATGAAAAACTGTTTTTT. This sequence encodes CASSRRNEKLFF.

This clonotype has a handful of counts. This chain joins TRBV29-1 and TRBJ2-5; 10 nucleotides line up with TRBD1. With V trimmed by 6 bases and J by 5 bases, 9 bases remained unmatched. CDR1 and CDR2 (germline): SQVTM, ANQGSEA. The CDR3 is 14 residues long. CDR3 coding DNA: TGCAGCGTCGGACAGGGGGGTAGGGCGGAGACCCAGTACTTC. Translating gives CSVGQGGRAETQYF.

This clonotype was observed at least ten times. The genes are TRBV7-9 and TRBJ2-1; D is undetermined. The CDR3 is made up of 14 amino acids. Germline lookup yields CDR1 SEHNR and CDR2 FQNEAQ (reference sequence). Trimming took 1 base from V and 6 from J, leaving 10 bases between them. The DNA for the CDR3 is TGTGCCAGCAGCTTAGGGATAGGACCCAATGAGCAGTTCTTC. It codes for CASSLGIGPNEQFF.

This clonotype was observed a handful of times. CDR3 protein: CASSPGTNIQYF. In DNA form, the CDR3 reads TGTGCCAGCAGTCCCGGGACTAACATTCAGTACTTC. The V and J genes are TRBV12-3 or TRBV12-4 and TRBJ2-4; tentative D call: TRBD2 (6 bases). V was clipped by 5 bases and J by 7 bases, with 9 bases between them. This CDR3 region has 12 residues.

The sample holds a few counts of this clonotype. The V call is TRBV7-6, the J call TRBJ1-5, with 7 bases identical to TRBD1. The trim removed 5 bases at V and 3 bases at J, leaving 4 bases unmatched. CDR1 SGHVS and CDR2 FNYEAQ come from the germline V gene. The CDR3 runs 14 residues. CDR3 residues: CASSRDSNNQPQHF. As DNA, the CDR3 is TGTGCCAGCAGCCGGGACAGCAACAATCAGCCCCAGCATTTT.

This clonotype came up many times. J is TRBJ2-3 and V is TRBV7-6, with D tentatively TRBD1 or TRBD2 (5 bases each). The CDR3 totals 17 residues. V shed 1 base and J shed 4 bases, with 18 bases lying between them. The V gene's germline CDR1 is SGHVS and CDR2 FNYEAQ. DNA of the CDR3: TGTGCCAGCAGCTTAGACCAAACAGGACTCGGGGCAGATACGCAGTATTTT. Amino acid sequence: CASSLDQTGLGADTQYF.

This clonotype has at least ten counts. The CDR3: CASSPGSPEQYF. The CDR3, as DNA: TGTGCCAGCAGCCCAGGGAGTCCCGAGCAGTACTTC. The chain combines TRBV7-2 with TRBJ2-7, with D perhaps matching TRBD1 or TRBD2 (5 bases each). The CDR3 spans 12 residues. Germline assignment: CDR1 SGHTA and CDR2 FQGNSA. V lost 5 bases and J lost 6, with 11 bases in between.

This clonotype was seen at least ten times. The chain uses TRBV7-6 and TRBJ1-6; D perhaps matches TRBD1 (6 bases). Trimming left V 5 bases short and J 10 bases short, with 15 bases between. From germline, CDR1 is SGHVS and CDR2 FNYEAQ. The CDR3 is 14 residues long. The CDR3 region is CASSPVPGDSPLHF. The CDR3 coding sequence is TGTGCCAGCAGCCCGGTGCCAGGGGACTCACCCCTCCACTTT.

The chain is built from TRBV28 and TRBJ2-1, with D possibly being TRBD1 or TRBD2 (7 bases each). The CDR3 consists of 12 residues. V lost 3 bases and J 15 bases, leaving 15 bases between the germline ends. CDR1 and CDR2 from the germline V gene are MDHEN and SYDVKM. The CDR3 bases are TGTGCCAGCAGTTTTCCAGGGGGGGGTGGGTTCTTC. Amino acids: CASSFPGGGGFF.

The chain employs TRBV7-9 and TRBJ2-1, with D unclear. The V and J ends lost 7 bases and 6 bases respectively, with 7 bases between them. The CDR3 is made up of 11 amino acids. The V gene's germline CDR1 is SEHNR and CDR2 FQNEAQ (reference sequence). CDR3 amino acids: CASTSPNEQFF. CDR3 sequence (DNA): TGTGCCAGCACAAGTCCCAATGAGCAGTTCTTC.